This T cell receptor (beta chain) was retrieved from a study of T-cell reconstitution after alpha-beta-depleted transplantation in children. Study-wide points: T-cell counts and diversity at one year post-transplant came mainly from newly produced T cells. Some patients showed high day-60 TCRbeta diversity, which derived from surviving recipient T cells and thymic progenitors.

Unique molecular identifiers were incorporated when the TCRbeta library was constructed. TCRdb analysed the PCR reads with MiXCR anew, one entry per CDR3 protein. This table has 600,000 or so distinct CDR3 sequences, roughly 24% appearing once. The CDR3 contains 18 residues. CDR1 is LGHNA, CDR2 YSLEER, per germline. V lost 4 bases to trimming and J lost 15 bases, with 33 bases between them. Only a few counts were recorded for this clonotype. Its antigen is not known. The chain has TRBV4-3 and TRBJ1-4, with D perhaps TRBD1 (6 bases). This sample comprised PBMCs, mostly from graft donor cells, obtained 360 days after TCRalphabeta/CD19-depleted stem cell transplant. The TCR sequence derives from a boy under three years old who had a stem cell transplant for acute myeloid leukemia, so the T cells may come from the graft donor. The CDR3 coding sequence is TGCGCCAGCAGCCTCCGAAATTGGGGACACTTGGCGAGGAGTGTAATGTTTTTT. This sequence encodes CASSLRNWGHLARSVMFF.